The entry that follows covers one T cell receptor beta chain sequence. V lost 1 base, J lost 6 bases, and 2 bases stayed unmatched. The CDR3 runs to 15 residues. Germline V lookup: CDR1 SEHNR, CDR2 FQNEAQ (reference sequence). The data originate from a study of blood T cell repertoires in COVID-19. Study overall: T cells, B-cell-depleted T cells, or PBMCs supplied cDNA or gDNA.

Clones were read by immunoSEQ multiplex PCR, and TCRdb kept only the in-frame ones, dropping some. This table has 260,000 or so clones, roughly 80% appearing once. The receptor was isolated from a woman aged 70-85 years with acute or convalescent COVID-19. V gene TRBV7-9 combines with J gene TRBJ1-6; 8 bases align to TRBD1. The sequenced material came from peripheral blood. In DNA form, the CDR3 reads TGTGCCAGCAGCTTAGATACAGGGGGTAATTCACCCCTCCACTTT. This encodes CASSLDTGGNSPLHF.